Below, 6 T cell receptor beta chains from the same sample are listed, as sequenced in a study of OX40 agonist ivuxolimab in advanced cancers. Profiled with immunoSEQ multiplex PCR; TCRdb holds only in-frame clones, not every one. This sample carries 60,000 to 80,000 clones, 70% to 85% of them seen once, and the ten largest clones take more than 0.95%. The source material was CD4+ or CD8+ T cells sorted from blood, sampled in a trial of the OX40 agonist ivuxolimab. These TCRs come from an adult with an advanced solid tumor such as melanoma, head and neck, liver or kidney cancer.

By sample fraction, this clone is medium-sized (0.01 to 0.1%). The J gene is TRBJ1-1, the V gene TRBV6-5, with D hard to call. This CDR3 comprises 14 residues. V was shortened by 2 bases and J by 8 bases, with 15 bases between the two germline ends. The germline V gene has CDR1 MNHEY and CDR2 SVGAGI. The CDR3 here is CASSYPPPQGEAFF. CDR3 DNA: TGTGCCAGCAGTTACCCGCCCCCACAAGGAGAAGCTTTCTTT.

The chain employs TRBV7-2 and TRBJ1-1; 7 bases are a match to TRBD1. Germline V gene lookup returns CDR1 SGHTA and CDR2 FQGNSA. V shed 8 bases and J 1 base; nucleotides not matched to a gene: 7. CDR3 length equals 14 residues. CDR3 nucleotide sequence: TGTGCCAGCGGCCAGGGACAGACGAACACTGAAGCTTTCTTT. It is translated as CASGQGQTNTEAFF.

The rearrangement uses TRBV7-2 and TRBJ2-4; perhaps TRBD1 as D (6 bases). The CDR3 totals 14 residues. Germline V gene data show CDR1 as SGHTA and CDR2 as FQGNSA. Trimming removed 5 bases at V and 2 bases at J, with 10 bases between. The chain's CDR3 is CASSQGQTKNIQYF. The CDR3 DNA reads TGTGCCAGCAGCCAGGGACAAACCAAAAACATTCAGTACTTC.

The V gene is TRBV19, the J gene TRBJ2-1, with 9 bases aligning to TRBD2. With 0 bases clipped from V and 8 bases from J, the junction kept 14 bases outside the gene matches. CDR1 is LNHDA and CDR2 is SQIVND in the germline V gene (reference sequence). The length of the CDR3 is 18 residues. In DNA form, the CDR3 reads TGTGCCAGTAGTATAGATTCCCCGCGGGGGGGTAGGTGGGATGAGCAGTTCTTC. It yields the protein CASSIDSPRGGRWDEQFF.

This clone is categorized as medium-sized. CDR3 nucleotides: TGTGCCAGCACGATCCTGACCACTGAAGCTTTCTTT. Translation gives CASTILTTEAFF. The chain joins TRBV7-2 to TRBJ1-1; D is unclear. Per germline, CDR1 SGHTA and CDR2 FQGNSA. V gave up 7 bases and J gave up 4 bases, with 10 bases separating them. The CDR3 consists of 12 residues.

The V call is TRBV6-5, the J call TRBJ1-6; TRBD1 might be the D (6 bases). Germline V gives CDR1 MNHEY, CDR2 SVGAGI. Between the trimmed V and J ends, which lost 4 bases and 10 bases, there was a span of 11 bases. The CDR3 is made up of 13 amino acids. The CDR3 protein is CASSWGRGSPLHF. In DNA, the CDR3 is TGTGCCAGCAGTTGGGGCAGGGGCTCACCCCTCCACTTT.